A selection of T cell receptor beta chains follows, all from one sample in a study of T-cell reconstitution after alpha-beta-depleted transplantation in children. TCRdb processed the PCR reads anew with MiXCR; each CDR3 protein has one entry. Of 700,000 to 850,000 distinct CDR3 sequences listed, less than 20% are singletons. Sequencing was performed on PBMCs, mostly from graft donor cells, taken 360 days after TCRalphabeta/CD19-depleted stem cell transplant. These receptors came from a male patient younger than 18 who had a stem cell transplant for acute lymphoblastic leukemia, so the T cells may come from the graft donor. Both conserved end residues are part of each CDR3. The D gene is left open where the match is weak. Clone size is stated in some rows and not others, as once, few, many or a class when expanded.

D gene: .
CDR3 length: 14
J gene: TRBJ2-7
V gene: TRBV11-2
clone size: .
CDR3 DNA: TGTGCCAGCAGCTTAGGGCAGAGGTGGTACGAGCAGTACTTC
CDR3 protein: CASSLGQRWYEQYF

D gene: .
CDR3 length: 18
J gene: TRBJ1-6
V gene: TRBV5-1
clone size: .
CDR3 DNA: TGCGCAAGAACCGAGGGGCAGGGGCATCAACGTTACCGGTCACCCCTCCACTTT
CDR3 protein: CARTEGQGHQRYRSPLHF

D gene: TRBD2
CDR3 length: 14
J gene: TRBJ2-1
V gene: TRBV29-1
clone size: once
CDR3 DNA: TGCAGCTCCCTAGCGGGAGGGGGCTACAATGAGCAGTTCTTC
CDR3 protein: CSSLAGGGYNEQFF

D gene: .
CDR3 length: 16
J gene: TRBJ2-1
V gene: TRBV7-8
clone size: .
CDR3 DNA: TGTGCCAGCAGCTCACGCCTTGGGCCAGAGAAAAATGAGCAGTTCTTC
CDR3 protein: CASSSRLGPEKNEQFF

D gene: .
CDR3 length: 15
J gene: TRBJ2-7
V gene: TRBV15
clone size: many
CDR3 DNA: TGTGCCACCAGCAGAGATCGGCGGCCCTCCTACGAGCAGTACTTC
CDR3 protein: CATSRDRRPSYEQYF

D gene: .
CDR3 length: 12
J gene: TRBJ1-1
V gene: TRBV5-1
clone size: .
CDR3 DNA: TGCGCCAGCAGCTTCTCCGGACGGGAAGCTTTCTTT
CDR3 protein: CASSFSGREAFF

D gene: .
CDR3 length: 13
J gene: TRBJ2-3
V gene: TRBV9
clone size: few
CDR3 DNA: TGTGCCAGCAGCGTAGACTGGGGAGATACGCAGTATTTT
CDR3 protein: CASSVDWGDTQYF

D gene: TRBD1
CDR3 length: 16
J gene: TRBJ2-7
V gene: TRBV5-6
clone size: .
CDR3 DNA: TGTGCCAGCAGCTTGAAACCGGGACAGGGGGCGAACGAGCAGTACTTC
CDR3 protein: CASSLKPGQGANEQYF

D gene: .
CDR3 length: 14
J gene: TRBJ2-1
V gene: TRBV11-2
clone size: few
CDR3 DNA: TGTGCCAGCAGCTTGTGGGGCGGGCCCAATGAGCAGTTCTTC
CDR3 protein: CASSLWGGPNEQFF

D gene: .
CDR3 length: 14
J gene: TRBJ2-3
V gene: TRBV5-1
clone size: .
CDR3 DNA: TGCGCCAGCAGAGAGGGGATCTCCACAGATACGCAGTATTTT
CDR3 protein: CASREGISTDTQYF

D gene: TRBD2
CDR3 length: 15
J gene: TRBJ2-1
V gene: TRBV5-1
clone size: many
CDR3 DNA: TGTGCCAGCAGTCTAAGCGGGAGGGCCGGGAATGAGCAGTTCTTC
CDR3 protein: CASSLSGRAGNEQFF

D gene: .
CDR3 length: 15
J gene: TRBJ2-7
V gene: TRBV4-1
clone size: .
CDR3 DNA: TGCGCCAGCAGCCCGGGGGCGGGAGCGGCCTACGAGCAGTACTTC
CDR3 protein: CASSPGAGAAYEQYF

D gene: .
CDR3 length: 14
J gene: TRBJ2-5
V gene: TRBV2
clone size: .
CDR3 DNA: TGTGCCAGCAGTCTCGACATCAGGTCAAGGACCCAGTACTTC
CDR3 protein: CASSLDIRSRTQYF

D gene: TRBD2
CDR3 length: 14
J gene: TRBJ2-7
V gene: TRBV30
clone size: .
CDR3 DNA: TGTGCCTGGCGGTTCAGCGGGGGTCCCTACGAGCAGTACTTC
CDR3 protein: CAWRFSGGPYEQYF